This entry lists 23 T cell receptor beta chains sequenced from one sample in a study of T cells in Graves' hyperthyroidism and ophthalmopathy. TCR beta CDR3 regions were amplified from RNA. The TCR CDR3 was amplified in a first-round RT-PCR using the HTBI primer set. TCRdb re-derived calls from the multiplex PCR reads in MiXCR, one entry per CDR3 protein. Among a few hundred thousand distinct CDR3 sequences listed, 40% to 55% were seen once. The specimen was peripheral blood or thyroid tissue (not recorded which). The receptors were sampled from a woman under 30 with Graves' hyperthyroidism.

The rearrangement joins TRBV9 to TRBJ1-3; D is unclear. V was cut by 0 bases and J by 6 bases, with 4 bases left in between. This CDR3 has 12 amino acids. The germline CDR1 and CDR2 sequences are SGDLS and YYNGEE. CDR3 sequence: CASSVGPNTIYF. As DNA, the CDR3 is TGTGCCAGCAGCGTAGGACCAAACACCATATATTTT.

The V gene is TRBV9, the J gene TRBJ1-1; 7 bases line up with TRBD1. Germline CDR1 and CDR2: SGDLS and YYNGEE. This CDR3 spans 17 amino acids. Germline trimming cut 0 bases from V and 2 bases from J; bases unmatched to any gene: 10. Here the CDR3 DNA reads TGTGCCAGCAGCGTAGGAGGGGGCGGGACAGCAAACACTGAAGCTTTCTTT. Translating gives CASSVGGGGTANTEAFF.

This clonotype was observed a handful of times. V and J are TRBV12-3 or TRBV12-4 and TRBJ2-1; D may correspond to TRBD1 or TRBD2 (5 bases each). Between the trimmed V and J ends, which lost 1 base and 13 bases, there was a span of 11 bases. The CDR3 extends over 12 amino acids. CDR3 in amino acids: CASSLGNGAQFF. CDR3 coding DNA: TGTGCCAGCAGTTTAGGCAACGGGGCACAGTTCTTC.

The chain has TRBV18 and TRBJ1-6, with D perhaps matching TRBD1 (5 bases). V gave up 3 bases and J gave up 5 bases, with 11 bases separating them. The CDR3 length is 15 residues. Germline assignment: CDR1 KGHSH and CDR2 LQKENI. This CDR3 reads CASSPADTHNSPLHF. The CDR3 coding sequence is TGTGCCAGCTCACCGGCGGACACCCATAATTCACCCCTCCACTTT.

This clonotype showed up just once. The chain has TRBV7-8 and TRBJ1-5; D not resolved. CDR3 length: 15 amino acids. V lost 0 bases and J lost 2, with 8 bases in between. The V gene's germline CDR1 is SGHVS and CDR2 FQNEAQ. CDR3 region: CASSLAAGGNQPQHF. Here the CDR3 DNA reads TGTGCCAGCAGCTTAGCCGCGGGTGGCAATCAGCCCCAGCATTTT.

The rearrangement links TRBV12-3 or TRBV12-4 to TRBJ2-7; 10 bases align to TRBD2. The CDR3 is 13 amino acids. Trimming removed 3 bases from V and 7 bases from J; junction bases left unmatched: 3. The CDR3 spells CASSFGLADEQYF. CDR3 bases: TGTGCCAGCAGTTTCGGACTAGCGGATGAGCAGTACTTC.

In this sample, this clonotype turned up a few times. This chain links TRBV29-1 with TRBJ1-2; 12 positions agree with TRBD1. Germline V gives CDR1 SQVTM, CDR2 ANQGSEA. The CDR3 runs 16 residues. V was pared by 7 bases and J by 3 bases, with 12 bases of the junction left unmatched. As DNA, the CDR3 is TGCAGCGGGAAAGGGACAGGGGGCGCAGGTGACTATGGCTACACCTTC. This encodes CSGKGTGGAGDYGYTF.

The CDR3 protein is CATSSSQGTNTEAFF. The CDR3 bases are TGTGCCACCAGCAGTTCTCAGGGAACGAACACTGAAGCTTTCTTT. The chain combines TRBV15 with TRBJ1-1; the D gene is possibly TRBD1 (5 bases). The CDR3 covers 15 residues. Germline-derived CDR1 and CDR2 are LNHNV and YYDKDF (reference sequence). Between the trimmed V and J ends, which lost 3 bases and 1 base, there was a span of 12 bases.

This clonotype occurred many times. The V gene is TRBV6-1, the J gene TRBJ1-5; 12 bases match TRBD1. Germline loops: CDR1 MNHNS, CDR2 SASEGT. The CDR3 length is 15 residues. With 6 bases clipped from V and 6 bases from J, the junction kept 6 bases outside the gene matches. CDR3 nucleotides: TGTGCCAGCAGAACCGGGACAGGGGGCGGTCAGCCCCAGCATTTT. Its translation is CASRTGTGGGQPQHF.

Note on this clonotype: One end of the junction varies from germline; a read error may be responsible. The chain links TRBV7-2 to TRBJ2-7; the D is unclear. CDR1 is SGHTA and CDR2 is FQGNSA in the germline V gene. This CDR3 has 14 residues. The CDR3 DNA is TGCGCCAGCAGCTCAAAGGCCTCTTTACACGAGCAGTACTTC. This sequence encodes CASSSKASLHEQYF.

This clonotype came up a few times. V is TRBV2 and J is TRBJ1-2; 7 positions agree with TRBD1. Losses at the gene ends were 10 bases for V and 8 bases for J; bases not matched to a gene: 1. Germline V CDR1 and CDR2: SNHLY, FYNNEI. The CDR3 is made up of 9 amino acids. The CDR3 sequence is CANRGGYTF. The CDR3 bases are TGTGCCAACAGGGGCGGCTACACCTTC.

The genes are TRBV4-2 and TRBJ1-4; the match to TRBD1 covers 7 bases. This CDR3 comprises 16 residues. V shed 4 bases, J shed 3 bases, and the junction held 8 bases outside the gene matches. Per germline, CDR1 LGHNA and CDR2 YNFKEQ. CDR3 region: CASSLIPGQPNEKLFF. In DNA form, the CDR3 reads TGTGCCAGCAGCCTAATACCGGGACAGCCTAATGAAAAACTGTTTTTT.

This clonotype was recorded at least ten times. The V gene is TRBV7-2, the J gene TRBJ1-1; tentatively, D is TRBD1 (5 bases). The length of the CDR3 is 13 residues. CDR1 and CDR2 (germline): SGHTA, FQGNSA. V lost 3 bases and J lost 11, with 16 bases in between. For the CDR3, the DNA is TGTGCCAGCAGCTTCGACAGAAGGGGTGAGGCTTTCTTT. Protein: CASSFDRRGEAFF.

This clonotype has just a few counts. The chain has TRBV20-1 and TRBJ1-2; the D gene is possibly TRBD1 (5 bases). V lost 1 base and J lost 8, with 14 bases in between. Looked up from germline, CDR1 is DFQATT and CDR2 is SNEGSKA (reference sequence). This CDR3 comprises 13 residues. DNA for the CDR3: TGCAGTGCTAGAGTTAGCGGGGCCGGGGGCTACACCTTC. Translated: CSARVSGAGGYTF.

On this clonotype itself: One base away lies a much larger clone, so this may be a sequencing read error. The rearrangement uses TRBV7-6 and TRBJ1-2; no clear D. V gave up 5 bases and J gave up 9 bases, with 19 bases separating them. Germline lookup yields CDR1 SGHVS and CDR2 FNYEAQ. The CDR3 is made up of 14 amino acids. Here the CDR3 DNA reads TGTGCCAGCAGCATAGGGTTGGCAGCCCATAGCTACACCTTC. Translating gives CASSIGLAAHSYTF.

The rearrangement links TRBV19 to TRBJ1-1; D gene uncertain. The germline V gene encodes CDR1 LNHDA and CDR2 SQIVND (reference sequence). Deletions cut 4 bases from V and 4 bases from J, with 7 bases between. The CDR3 covers 12 residues. The CDR3 DNA reads as TGTGCCAGTAGTAAAGGGATCACTGAAGCTTTCTTT. This gives the protein CASSKGITEAFF.

The CDR3 DNA is TGCGCCAGCAGCTTTGGGACAGGGGTTGAGCAGTTCTTC. Its protein product is CASSFGTGVEQFF. The rearrangement links TRBV5-1 to TRBJ2-7; 10 bases agree with TRBD1. The DNA end is more similar to TRBJ2-1, so the J call may be wrong. The CDR3 spans 13 residues. The germline V gene encodes CDR1 SGHRS and CDR2 YFSETQ.

V and J are TRBV20-1 and TRBJ1-1, with 9 bases lining up with TRBD1. Per the germline V gene, CDR1 is DFQATT and CDR2 is SNEGSKA (reference sequence). The CDR3 totals 14 residues. V trimming: 5 bases; J trimming: 4 bases; junction bases outside the gene matches: 8. CDR3 amino acids: CSAEPGQGSTEAFF. CDR3 coding DNA: TGCAGTGCTGAACCGGGACAGGGTAGCACTGAAGCTTTCTTT.

This clonotype was counted ten times or more. The chain links TRBV12-3 or TRBV12-4 to TRBJ2-7; perhaps TRBD2 as D (7 bases). The V end was cut by 5 bases, the J end by 4 bases, with 15 bases between. This CDR3 spans 14 amino acids. The CDR3 DNA follows: TGTGCCAGCAGTGCAGGGGACGGGAGGTACGAGCAGTACTTC. It translates to CASSAGDGRYEQYF.

This chain uses TRBV2 with TRBJ2-2; D is possibly TRBD2 (6 bases). Between the trimmed V and J ends, which lost 5 bases and 4 bases, there was a span of 11 bases. This CDR3 has 14 amino acids. Looked up from germline, CDR1 is SNHLY and CDR2 is FYNNEI. The CDR3 DNA reads TGTGCCAGCAGTAGTATACTAGCCACCGGGGAGCTGTTTTTT. It codes for CASSSILATGELFF.

V and J are TRBV12-3 or TRBV12-4 and TRBJ1-3; possibly TRBD1 for D (5 bases). V lost 5 bases and J lost 2, with 16 bases in between. The CDR3 length is 16 residues. The CDR3 is CASSPGTFLTGNTIYF. CDR3 nucleotides: TGTGCCAGCAGTCCCGGGACGTTTCTCACTGGAAACACCATATATTTT.

To note about this clonotype: This could be a read error, since a much larger clone is one nucleotide away. This chain connects TRBV7-9 to TRBJ2-1; D is unclear. The CDR3 length is 11 residues. CDR1 SEHNR and CDR2 FQNEAQ come from the germline V gene (reference sequence). The CDR3 DNA follows: TGTGCCAGCAGCCAAGGTAATGAGCAGCTCTTC. Encoded protein: CASSQGNEQLF. The complete variable domain, with remaining parts taken from reference TRBV7-9 and TRBJ2-1, reads DTGVSQNPRHKITKRGQNVTFRCDPISEHNRLYWYRQTLGQGPEFLTYFQNEAQLEKSRLLSDRFSAERPKGSFSTLEIQRTEQGDSAMYLCASSQGNEQLFGPGTRLTVL.

This clonotype was seen at least ten times. The J gene is TRBJ1-3, the V gene TRBV25-1, with D possibly being TRBD1 (5 bases). This CDR3 is 15 amino acids long. Trimming took off 8 bases at V and 2 bases at J, with 16 bases between the two ends. CDR1 MGHDK and CDR2 SYGVNS come from the germline V gene. The CDR3: CASCPRGGTGNTIYF. The CDR3 DNA is TGTGCCAGCTGCCCTCGCGGGGGTACTGGAAACACCATATATTTT.